The present TCR beta chain was sequenced within a study of identical twins. MiXCR, run by TCRdb on the 5' RACE reads, gives a single entry per CDR3 protein. The repertoire holds some 460,000 distinct CDR3 sequences, with 14% as singletons. The germline gives CDR1 DFQATT, CDR2 SNEGSKA (reference sequence). This CDR3 comprises 13 residues. The germline V and J ends were trimmed by 2 bases and 5 bases, with 10 bases remaining between them. This sample was also put to use in a study of yellow fever vaccine responses in identical twins. From that report: Among the twins, the vaccine T cell response reportedly seemed partly convergent and partly personalized.

This sequence originates from a woman under 30 in good health. V gene TRBV20-1 combines with J gene TRBJ1-5; no firm D call. Sequenced: CD4+ T cells sorted from blood. The DNA for the CDR3 is TGCAGTGCTAGAATTCGTCTGGATCAGCCCCAGCATTTT. This encodes CSARIRLDQPQHF.